Presented here are 2 T cell receptor beta chains from one specimen sequenced in a study of cytomegalovirus exposure and HLA in healthy donors. Vbeta (60) and Jbeta (13) primers were used in the PCR. Libraries were prepared by immunoSEQ multiplex PCR; TCRdb keeps only in-frame clonotypes and omits some of them. The sample holds around 150,000 clones; approximately 88% are singletons and the top ten take roughly 1.5%. The sample was PBMCs. The receptor source for this set is a woman younger than 35 in good health and CMV-seronegative.

The gene calls are TRBV18 and TRBJ2-1, with D possibly TRBD1 on 5 matching bases. CDR1 and CDR2 from the germline V gene are KGHSH and LQKENI. The V end was cut by 0 bases, the J end by 5 bases, with 11 bases between. The CDR3 is made up of 15 amino acids. The CDR3, as DNA: TGTGCCAGCTCACCACCGGCCGTGGGGCACAATGAGCAGTTCTTC. As protein: CASSPPAVGHNEQFF.

The CDR3 nucleotides are TGTGCCAGCAATAGAGACAGGGGGCGAGATGGCTACACCTTC. It codes for CASNRDRGRDGYTF. The chain couples TRBV2 to TRBJ1-2; TRBD1 matches 10 bases. The ends lost 7 bases at V and 6 bases at J; junction bases unmatched: 8. There are 14 residues in the CDR3. Germline loops: CDR1 SNHLY, CDR2 FYNNEI. The variable domain in full, with the rest retrieved from reference TRBV2 and TRBJ1-2, is EPEVTQTPSHQVTQMGQEVILRCVPISNHLYFYWYRQILGQKVEFLVSFYNNEISEKSEIFDDQFSVERPDGSNFTLKIRSTKLEDSAMYFCASNRDRGRDGYTFGSGTRLTVV.